The 16 T cell receptor beta chains reported below all come from one sample, sequenced in a study of early T cells in non-severe SARS-CoV-2 infection. MiXCR, run by TCRdb on the 5' RACE reads, gives a single entry per CDR3 protein. The table records about 81,000 distinct CDR3 sequences, 5.5% to 7.5% of them present only once. Sequencing used whole blood. These receptors were taken from an adult who was a healthcare worker with PCR-confirmed SARS-CoV-2 infection or an uninfected control (not recorded which).

This chain uses TRBV29-1 with TRBJ2-1; TRBD2 matches 9 bases. This CDR3 has 18 amino acids. CDR1 and CDR2 (germline): SQVTM, ANQGSEA. The J segment lost 4 bases and the V segment lost 4 bases, leaving 17 bases of the junction unmatched. The CDR3 DNA is TGCAGCGTTGTCGGCGGGACTAGCTACTCCCGGGGTTACAATGAGCAGTTCTTC. Translating it yields CSVVGGTSYSRGYNEQFF.

This clonotype has a handful of counts. This sequence joins TRBV12-3 or TRBV12-4 and TRBJ2-3; D call uncertain. The CDR3 sequence is 13 residues long. V was pared by 5 bases and J by 3 bases, with 9 bases between. CDR3 amino acids: CASSVLITDTQYF. The DNA for the CDR3 is TGTGCCAGCAGTGTACTCATAACAGATACGCAGTATTTT.

In this sample, this clonotype turned up many times. The J gene is TRBJ2-1, the V gene TRBV6-1; TRBD1 aligns across 8 bases. V shed 2 bases, J shed 13 bases, and the junction held 10 bases outside the gene matches. The CDR3 spans 14 residues. Germline V lookup: CDR1 MNHNS, CDR2 SASEGT. The CDR3 spells CASSEWGQDFPQFF. The CDR3 DNA is TGTGCCAGCAGTGAATGGGGACAGGACTTTCCACAGTTCTTC.

On this clonotype: A read error may produce the germline difference seen at one junction end. The chain carries TRBV6-2 or TRBV6-3 and TRBJ1-5, with no clear D. The CDR3 sequence is 11 residues long. Per germline, CDR1 MNHEY and CDR2 SVGEGT. CDR3 amino acids: CVSGFSQPQHF. In nucleotides, the CDR3 is TGTGTCAGCGGGTTCTCTCAGCCCCAGCATTTT.

J is TRBJ1-4 and V is TRBV13; D is unclear. The CDR3 loop spans 16 amino acids. CDR1 and CDR2 (germline): PRHDT, FYEKMQ (reference sequence). V lost 0 bases, J lost 4 bases, and 12 bases lay in between. CDR3: CASSLGMWVDNEKLFF. In DNA form, the CDR3 reads TGTGCCAGCAGCTTAGGCATGTGGGTCGATAATGAAAAACTGTTTTTT.

The genes are TRBV5-6 and TRBJ1-1; TRBD1 matches at 8 bases. Germline V gene sequence: CDR1 SGHDT, CDR2 YYEEEE. The CDR3 consists of 13 residues. The V segment lost 4 bases and the J segment 7 bases; nucleotides outside the gene matches: 6. CDR3 in amino acids: CASSVRGLGEAFF. For the CDR3, the DNA is TGTGCCAGCAGCGTCAGGGGGCTCGGTGAAGCTTTCTTT.

V and J are TRBV20-1 and TRBJ2-5, with 9 nucleotides matching TRBD1. V trimming: 6 bases; J trimming: 3 bases; junction bases outside the gene matches: 8. This CDR3 is built from 14 residues. Germline lookup yields CDR1 DFQATT and CDR2 SNEGSKA (reference sequence). In DNA, the CDR3 is TGCAGTGCCCCCACGACAGGGGGAAAAGAGACCCAGTACTTC. It encodes CSAPTTGGKETQYF.

This clonotype was counted a few times. The CDR3: CSADAGTGGYEQYF. The CDR3 bases are TGCAGTGCCGACGCTGGGACAGGGGGTTACGAGCAGTACTTC. V and J are TRBV20-1 and TRBJ2-7, with TRBD1 identical over 11 bases. CDR1 DFQATT and CDR2 SNEGSKA come from the germline V gene (reference sequence). With 6 bases clipped from V and 4 bases from J, the junction kept 8 bases outside the gene matches. CDR3 size: 14 residues.

The rearrangement joins TRBV25-1 to TRBJ2-1; D gene unclear. Germline CDR1 MGHDK, CDR2 SYGVNS. The CDR3 totals 14 residues. V gave up 3 bases and J gave up 3 bases, with 9 bases separating them. The DNA of the CDR3 is TGTGCCAGCAGTGAGAGGCGAGGCTACAATGAGCAGTTCTTC. Translating it yields CASSERRGYNEQFF.

The table lists this clonotype with many counts. The chain recombines TRBV19 with TRBJ1-2; TRBD1 might be the D (6 bases). The CDR3 length is 17 residues. The V end was cut by 5 bases, the J end by 1 base, with 20 bases between. Germline CDR1 reads LNHDA; CDR2 reads SQIVND (reference sequence). Here the CDR3 reads CASSGPGQKEYNYGYTF. The CDR3 DNA sequence: TGTGCCAGTAGTGGGCCAGGACAGAAGGAGTATAACTATGGCTACACCTTC. The variable domain in full, with the rest retrieved from reference TRBV19 and TRBJ1-2, is DGGITQSPKYLFRKEGQNVTLSCEQNLNHDAMYWYRQDPGQGLRLIYYSQIVNDFQKGDIAEGYSVSREKKESFPLTVTSAQKNPTAFYLCASSGPGQKEYNYGYTFGSGTRLTVV.

There are a few counts of this clonotype. V usage is TRBV20-1 and J usage is TRBJ2-7; D tentatively reads TRBD1 or TRBD2 (6 bases each). The V gene lost 6 bases and the J gene lost 4 bases, with 19 bases spanning the gap. The length of the CDR3 is 14 residues. Germline CDR1 and CDR2: DFQATT and SNEGSKA (reference sequence). The CDR3 nucleotides read TGCAGTGCCCAAGTGGGGGGCGCGGGTTACGAGCAGTACTTC. This encodes CSAQVGGAGYEQYF.

This chain links TRBV5-1 with TRBJ2-6; D is uncertain. The CDR3 length is 15 residues. Germline assignment: CDR1 SGHRS and CDR2 YFSETQ. V gave up 4 bases and J gave up 0 bases, with 8 bases separating them. CDR3 protein: CASSTTSSGANVLTF. CDR3 sequence (DNA): TGCGCCAGCAGCACGACGAGCTCTGGGGCCAACGTCCTGACTTTC.

The chain carries TRBV5-5 and TRBJ2-7; D unresolved. Germline assignment: CDR1 SGHKS and CDR2 YYEKEE (reference sequence). CDR3 length: 13 residues. The germline V and J ends were trimmed by 4 bases and 4 bases, with 12 bases remaining between them. The CDR3 loop reads CASSTILIYEQYF. The CDR3 region has the DNA TGTGCCAGCAGCACTATCCTGATTTACGAGCAGTACTTC.

The sample holds a few counts of this clonotype. V usage is TRBV2 and J usage is TRBJ1-2; 7 positions match TRBD1. The CDR3 loop spans 12 amino acids. CDR1 and CDR2 (germline): SNHLY, FYNNEI. J lost 8 bases, V lost 8 bases, and 8 bases had no gene match. The CDR3 protein is CASPGQEVGYTF. The CDR3 DNA reads as TGTGCCAGCCCCGGACAGGAAGTGGGCTACACCTTC.

The chain joins TRBV5-1 to TRBJ2-3, with 8 bases aligning to TRBD2. V was clipped by 4 bases and J by 1 base; unmatched bases: 5. CDR1 is SGHRS and CDR2 is YFSETQ in the germline V gene. This CDR3 is built from 15 residues. The chain's CDR3 is CASSPGRAGTDTQYF. CDR3 coding DNA: TGCGCCAGCAGCCCCGGGAGGGCCGGCACAGATACGCAGTATTTT.

The chain links TRBV28 to TRBJ2-7; TRBD1 agrees at 7 bases. CDR1 is MDHEN, CDR2 SYDVKM, per germline. CDR3 length: 14 residues. J lost 4 bases, V lost 5 bases, and 8 bases had no gene match. The CDR3: CASSDAGTAYEQYF. Here the CDR3 DNA reads TGTGCCAGCAGTGACGCCGGGACAGCGTACGAGCAGTACTTC.